Included here is one T cell receptor beta chain sequence, with context. This sample stems from a study of blood T cells in healthy people across ages. Through a sample-barcoded 5' primer and a J-beta primer mix, a second PCR was run for roughly 6 to 12 cycles. TCRdb recomputed calls from the 5' RACE reads with MiXCR, one row per CDR3 protein. The sample includes about 970,000 distinct CDR3 sequences, roughly 50% of them seen just once. CDR1 and CDR2 (germline): SGHTA, FQGNSA. The CDR3 covers 17 residues. Trimming removed 6 bases from V and 5 bases from J; junction bases left unmatched: 12. The receptor's source is a woman aged 55-69 years in good health. The chain recombines TRBV7-2 with TRBJ2-3; 12 nucleotides line up with TRBD2. The sample was blood. CDR3: CASRIPVLAGGKDTQYF. The CDR3 bases are TGTGCCAGCAGGATCCCCGTACTAGCGGGGGGAAAAGATACGCAGTATTTT.